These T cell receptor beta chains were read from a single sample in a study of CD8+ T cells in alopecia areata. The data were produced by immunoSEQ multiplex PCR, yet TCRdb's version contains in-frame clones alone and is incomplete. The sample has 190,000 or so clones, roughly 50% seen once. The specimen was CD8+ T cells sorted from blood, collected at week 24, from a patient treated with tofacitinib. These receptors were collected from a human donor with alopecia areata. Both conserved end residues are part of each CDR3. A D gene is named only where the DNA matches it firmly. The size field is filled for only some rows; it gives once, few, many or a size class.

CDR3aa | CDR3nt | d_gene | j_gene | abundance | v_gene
CASSEAGSLKVNEQFF | TGTGCCAGCAGTGAAGCGGGCAGCCTAAAGGTGAATGAGCAGTTCTTC | . | TRBJ2-1 | . | TRBV2
CASSLSGTLSYEQYF | TGTGCCAGCAGTCTCTCCGGGACACTCTCCTACGAGCAGTACTTC | . | TRBJ2-7 | . | TRBV27
CASSTYNEQFF | TGTGCCAGCAGCACTTACAATGAGCAGTTCTTC | . | TRBJ2-1 | . | TRBV13
CATNIGSAGNTIYF | TGTGCCACCAACATCGGCAGTGCTGGAAACACCATATATTTT | . | TRBJ1-3 | . | TRBV2
CASNDPGGAGRKLFF | TGTGCCAGCAACGATCCAGGGGGCGCGGGTAGGAAACTGTTTTTT | TRBD1 | TRBJ1-4 | few | TRBV6-7
CASWGETAVSYEQYF | TGTGCCAGCTGGGGAGAAACCGCGGTATCCTACGAGCAGTACTTC | . | TRBJ2-7 | . | TRBV6-1
CASSPGLANNEQFF | TGTGCCAGCAGCCCGGGACTAGCGAACAATGAGCAGTTCTTC | TRBD2 | TRBJ2-1 | . | TRBV5-6
CASSLAVAGQETQYF | TGTGCCAGCAGCTTAGCGGTGGCAGGCCAAGAGACCCAGTACTTC | . | TRBJ2-5 | . | TRBV7-9
CASSQDMVRGQPQHF | TGCGCCAGCAGCCAAGATATGGTCCGGGGGCAGCCCCAGCATTTT | . | TRBJ1-5 | . | TRBV4-1
CASSLVLGQAIYEQYF | TGCGCCAGCAGCTTGGTTCTCGGTCAGGCGATCTACGAGCAGTACTTC | . | TRBJ2-7 | . | TRBV5-1
CASGGQPQHF | TGTGCCAGCGGTGGTCAGCCCCAGCATTTT | . | TRBJ1-5 | . | TRBV27
CASSQRRGRGTEAFF | TGTGCCAGCAGCCAACGTAGGGGAAGAGGCACTGAAGCTTTCTTT | . | TRBJ1-1 | few | TRBV14
CSVLLRVDYGYTF | TGCAGCGTTTTACTGAGGGTTGACTATGGCTACACCTTC | . | TRBJ1-2 | . | TRBV29-1
CASSLVGNGYTF | TGTGCCAGCAGTTTAGTGGGGAATGGCTACACCTTC | . | TRBJ1-2 | few | TRBV6-5
CASSLVPSEAFF | TGCGCCAGCAGCTTGGTGCCGAGTGAAGCTTTCTTT | . | TRBJ1-1 | . | TRBV5-1
CSVDLKGREADTQYF | TGCAGCGTTGATCTCAAGGGCAGGGAAGCAGATACGCAGTATTTT | . | TRBJ2-3 | . | TRBV29-1
CASSFEGNTGELFF | TGTGCTAGCAGCTTTGAGGGGAACACCGGGGAGCTGTTTTTT | . | TRBJ2-2 | . | TRBV7-7
CASSQSGGAGETQYF | TGTGCCAGCAGCCAATCCGGGGGGGCCGGAGAGACCCAGTACTTC | TRBD2 | TRBJ2-5 | . | TRBV4-2
CASKGTASTDTQYF | TGTGCCAGCAAAGGGACAGCAAGCACAGATACGCAGTATTTT | TRBD1 | TRBJ2-3 | . | TRBV6-5
CSAAEGVYSNQPQHF | TGCAGCGCCGCGGAGGGAGTTTATAGCAATCAGCCCCAGCATTTT | . | TRBJ1-5 | . | TRBV29-1
CASDTRGGSTNTQYF | TGTGCCAGTGATACGCGGGGGGGCTCCACGAATACGCAGTATTTT | TRBD2 | TRBJ2-3 | . | TRBV27
CSVPGPNTGELFF | TGCAGCGTTCCGGGCCCCAACACCGGGGAGCTGTTTTTT | . | TRBJ2-2 | . | TRBV29-1
CASSSTEGGFAASEKLFF | TGTGCCAGCAGCTCCACAGAGGGGGGTTTCGCGGCTAGTGAAAAACTGTTTTTT | . | TRBJ1-4 | . | TRBV11-2
CASSGTPDRGDREQYF | TGCGCCAGCAGCGGTACCCCGGACAGGGGAGACCGCGAGCAGTACTTC | TRBD1 | TRBJ2-7 | . | TRBV5-1
CASSERQGGNEQFF | TGTGCCAGCAGTGAAAGACAGGGTGGCAATGAGCAGTTCTTC | TRBD1 | TRBJ2-1 | . | TRBV2
CAISERIAGKATYGYTF | TGTGCCATCAGTGAAAGGATTGCTGGGAAAGCTACCTATGGCTACACCTTC | . | TRBJ1-2 | . | TRBV10-3
CASSSTGGYPEQFF | TGTGCCAGCAGTTCGACAGGGGGGTATCCTGAGCAGTTCTTC | TRBD1 | TRBJ2-1 | . | TRBV6-6
CATSRADRASYGYTF | TGTGCCACCAGCAGAGCCGACAGGGCTAGCTATGGCTACACCTTC | TRBD1 | TRBJ1-2 | . | TRBV15
CASSLGRGRPYEQYF | TGTGCCAGCAGCTTGGGCAGGGGGCGCCCCTACGAGCAGTACTTC | TRBD1 | TRBJ2-7 | . | TRBV13
CASSVSRGNSYEQYF | TGTGCCAGCAGTGTTTCGAGGGGGAACTCCTACGAGCAGTACTTC | . | TRBJ2-7 | . | TRBV2
CSVEDQYETDYNEQFF | TGCAGCGTTGAAGATCAATATGAGACAGACTACAATGAGCAGTTCTTC | . | TRBJ2-1 | . | TRBV29-1
CASSGSDRTQHF | TGTGCCAGCAGCGGATCGGACAGGACCCAGCATTTT | TRBD1 | TRBJ1-5 | . | TRBV13
CASSFRAGGDEQFF | TGCGCCAGCAGCTTTAGGGCAGGAGGGGATGAGCAGTTCTTC | . | TRBJ2-1 | . | TRBV5-1
CASSWGQLYYGYTF | TGTGCCAGCAGTTGGGGACAGCTCTACTATGGCTACACCTTC | TRBD1 | TRBJ1-2 | . | TRBV6-6
CASSLEGQVGYGYTF | TGCGCCAGCAGCTTGGAAGGACAAGTAGGGTATGGCTACACCTTC | . | TRBJ1-2 | . | TRBV5-1
CASSLSVASYGYTF | TGTGCCAGCAGTTTATCGGTCGCCTCCTATGGCTACACCTTC | . | TRBJ1-2 | once | TRBV27
CASSLALVRGTQYF | TGTGCCAGCAGCTTAGCGCTGGTCAGGGGTACGCAGTATTTT | . | TRBJ2-3 | . | TRBV7-2
CASSPFPRTGDEQFF | TGTGCCAGCAGCCCATTCCCTCGGACGGGGGATGAGCAGTTCTTC | . | TRBJ2-1 | . | TRBV7-2
CASSLHRDADTEAFF | TGTGCCAGCAGCCTCCACAGGGATGCGGACACTGAAGCTTTCTTT | . | TRBJ1-1 | . | TRBV7-9
CATSRLPGQGENTEAFF | TGTGCCACCAGCAGACTTCCCGGACAGGGGGAGAACACTGAAGCTTTCTTT | TRBD1 | TRBJ1-1 | . | TRBV15
CASSLGGAEQYF | TGTGCCAGCAGCTTGGGGGGCGCCGAGCAGTACTTC | . | TRBJ2-7 | . | TRBV5-6
CASSVTGLNYGYTF | TGTGCCAGCAGTGTGACAGGGCTCAACTATGGCTACACCTTC | TRBD1 | TRBJ1-2 | few | TRBV2
CATAPGQGSTEAFF | TGTGCCACCGCCCCCGGACAGGGGAGCACTGAAGCTTTCTTT | TRBD1 | TRBJ1-1 | once | TRBV13